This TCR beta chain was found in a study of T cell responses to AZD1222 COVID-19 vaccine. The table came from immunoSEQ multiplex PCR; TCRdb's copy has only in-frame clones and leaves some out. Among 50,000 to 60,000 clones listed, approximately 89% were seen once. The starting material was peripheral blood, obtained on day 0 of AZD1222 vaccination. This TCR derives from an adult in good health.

The CDR3 sequence is CASSQTRGTGELFF. CDR3 bases: TGTGCCAGCAGTCAGACTAGGGGAACCGGGGAGCTGTTTTTT. The rearrangement links TRBV6-5 to TRBJ2-2; weak D call: TRBD2 (6 bases). This CDR3 is 14 amino acids long. The ends were cut back, 5 bases at V and 5 bases at J, with 12 bases in the middle. The germline CDR1 and CDR2 sequences are MNHEY and SVGAGI.